The 14 T cell receptor beta chains presented below share a single source sample, sequenced in a study of Ad26.COV2.S vaccination and SARS-CoV-2 variants. TCRdb keeps only in-frame clones here, not all; method: immunoSEQ multiplex PCR. This table holds about 680,000 clones, roughly 90% found once. Treatment meaning: about 20 received Ad26.COV2.S at low or high dose, single or two shots; 5 received placebo; per-sample allocation not given. The samples date from day 63 after the first vaccine or placebo injection. This specimen was peripheral blood, taken in a trial of Ad26.COV2.S vaccine versus placebo. The receptor source for this set is a person aged 18-65 years who received the Ad26.COV2.S COVID-19 vaccine or a placebo.

The chain recombines TRBV7-2 with TRBJ1-2; TRBD1 is a possible D gene (6 bases). The CDR3 consists of 14 residues. V was clipped by 3 bases and J by 4 bases, with 12 bases between them. Per the germline V gene, CDR1 is SGHTA and CDR2 is FQGNSA. The CDR3 DNA sequence: TGTGCCAGCAGCTTGGGCGACAGGACCTATGGCTACACCTTC. It encodes CASSLGDRTYGYTF.

J is TRBJ2-7 and V is TRBV27; 9 nucleotides align to TRBD2. The CDR3 contains 14 residues. Looked up from germline, CDR1 is MNHEY and CDR2 is SMNVEV (reference sequence). Trimming removed 4 bases from V and 3 bases from J; junction bases left unmatched: 4. DNA of the CDR3: TGTGCCAGCAGTTCCGGACTAGCGTTCTACGAGCAGTACTTC. As protein: CASSSGLAFYEQYF.

V and J are TRBV3-1 (or the pseudogene TRBV3-2) and TRBJ1-2; 8 bases align to TRBD1. Germline-derived CDR1 and CDR2 are LGHDT and YNNKEL (reference sequence). This CDR3 is 14 amino acids long. The trim removed 0 bases at V and 8 bases at J, leaving 5 bases unmatched. In DNA form, the CDR3 reads TGTGCCAGCAGCCAAGAGGACAGGGCCTACGGCTACACCTTC. Its translation is CASSQEDRAYGYTF.

The chain couples TRBV3-1 (or the pseudogene TRBV3-2) to TRBJ2-1, with TRBD2 matching 8 bases. Trimming cost V 4 bases and J 6 bases; bases outside gene matches: 11. The CDR3 length is 16 residues. CDR1 and CDR2 from the germline V gene are LGHDT and YNNKEL (reference sequence). This CDR3 is CASSLRARGDSNEQFF. The CDR3 DNA is TGTGCCAGCAGCCTAAGAGCGCGGGGGGATTCCAATGAGCAGTTCTTC.

V gene TRBV29-1 combines with J gene TRBJ2-7; 8 positions agree with TRBD1. CDR3 length: 13 residues. Germline V gene data show CDR1 as SQVTM and CDR2 as ANQGSEA. V shed 6 bases, J shed 5 bases, and the junction held 9 bases outside the gene matches. The CDR3 protein is CSVGQGSSHEQYF. Written as DNA, the CDR3 is TGCAGCGTAGGACAGGGATCAAGCCACGAGCAGTACTTC.

The chain employs TRBV3-1 (or the pseudogene TRBV3-2) and TRBJ1-4; tentatively, D is TRBD1 (6 bases). Trimming removed 4 bases from V and 7 bases from J, with 13 bases in between. Germline V gene data show CDR1 as LGHDT and CDR2 as YNNKEL (reference sequence). The CDR3 extends over 14 amino acids. The CDR3 DNA reads TGTGCCAGCAGCCCCAGGGGTGGGAGTGAAAAACTGTTTTTT. Its protein is CASSPRGGSEKLFF.

The rearrangement joins TRBV18 to TRBJ1-1; TRBD1 is a possible D gene (6 bases). Germline V CDR1 and CDR2: KGHSH, LQKENI. There are 14 residues in the CDR3. V lost 6 bases, J lost 6 bases, and 17 bases lay in between. The CDR3 sequence: CASSPPGALAEAFF. The CDR3 DNA reads as TGTGCCAGCTCGCCCCCAGGGGCTCTAGCTGAAGCTTTCTTT.

The chain uses TRBV6-5 and TRBJ1-2; a weak D match, TRBD1 (5 bases). The CDR3 extends over 13 amino acids. CDR1 MNHEY and CDR2 SVGAGI come from the germline V gene. Trimming removed 5 bases from V and 8 bases from J, with 15 bases in between. The CDR3 nucleotides read TGTGCCAGCAGTCGGGACCTAATATTAGGCTACACCTTC. It encodes CASSRDLILGYTF.

The rearrangement joins TRBV12-3 or TRBV12-4 to TRBJ2-5, with D uncertain. V was clipped by 2 bases and J by 1 base, with 5 bases between them. The CDR3 runs to 13 residues. The CDR3 protein is CASSLNSQETQYF. The CDR3 DNA sequence: TGTGCCAGCAGTTTAAACAGCCAAGAGACCCAGTACTTC.

The rearrangement uses TRBV18 and TRBJ2-2; a weak D match, TRBD1 (6 bases). The CDR3 is 18 residues long. CDR1 and CDR2 from the germline V gene are KGHSH and LQKENI. V lost 0 bases to trimming and J lost 1 base, with 15 bases between them. DNA of the CDR3: TGTGCCAGCTCACCACCGGTAACAGGGAACCTGAACACCGGGGAGCTGTTTTTT. Protein: CASSPPVTGNLNTGELFF.

V and J are TRBV12-3 or TRBV12-4 and TRBJ1-2; D gene unclear. The CDR3 runs 11 residues. The V gene lost 3 bases and the J gene lost 4 bases, with 3 bases spanning the gap. CDR3 sequence (DNA): TGTGCCAGCAGTTTTAGCTATGGCTACACCTTC. Its translation is CASSFSYGYTF.

CDR3 DNA: TGTGCCAGCAGCTTACAGGGGGTCGGTGAAGCTTTCTTT. As protein: CASSLQGVGEAFF. The chain joins TRBV7-2 to TRBJ1-1; 7 bases are shared with TRBD1. Unmatched junction bases numbered 4, after V lost 2 bases and J lost 7 bases. The germline V gene encodes CDR1 SGHTA and CDR2 FQGNSA. There are 13 residues in the CDR3.

V gene TRBV7-9 combines with J gene TRBJ2-2, with D unclear. V gave up 9 bases and J gave up 2 bases, with 13 bases separating them. CDR3 length equals 14 residues. The germline gives CDR1 SEHNR, CDR2 FQNEAQ (reference sequence). The DNA of the CDR3 is TGTGCCAGGACCGGCCTGGTTAACACCGGGGAGCTGTTTTTT. Protein product: CARTGLVNTGELFF.

This chain joins TRBV7-6 and TRBJ2-7; a weak D match, TRBD2 (6 bases). This CDR3 contains 15 residues. The V end was cut by 1 base, the J end by 2 bases, with 12 bases between. Germline CDR1 SGHVS, CDR2 FNYEAQ. The CDR3 loop reads CASSLEAGYPYEQYF. CDR3 in DNA: TGTGCCAGCAGCTTAGAGGCGGGGTACCCCTACGAGCAGTACTTC.